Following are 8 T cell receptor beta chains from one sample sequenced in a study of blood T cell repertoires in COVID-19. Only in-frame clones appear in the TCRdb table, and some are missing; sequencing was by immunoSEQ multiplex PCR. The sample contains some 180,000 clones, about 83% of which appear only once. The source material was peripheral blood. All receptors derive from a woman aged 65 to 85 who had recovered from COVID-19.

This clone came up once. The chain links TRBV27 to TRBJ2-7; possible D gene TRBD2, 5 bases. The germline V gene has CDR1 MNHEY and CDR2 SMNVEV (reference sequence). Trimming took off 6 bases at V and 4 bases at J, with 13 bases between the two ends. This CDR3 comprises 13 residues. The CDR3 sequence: CASSPSEEYEQYF. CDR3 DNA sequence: TGTGCCAGCAGCCCCTCGGAGGAATACGAGCAGTACTTC.

CDR3 in amino acids: CASSPPVGTGFYEQYF. As DNA, the CDR3 is TGTGCCAGCTCACCACCGGTGGGGACAGGGTTCTACGAGCAGTACTTC. The V gene is TRBV18, the J gene TRBJ2-7; 9 positions match TRBD1. The germline gives CDR1 KGHSH, CDR2 LQKENI. V shed 0 bases and J 3 bases; nucleotides not matched to a gene: 6. This CDR3 has 16 residues. Based on the CDR3 plus reference TRBV18 and TRBJ2-7, the full variable domain is NAGVMQNPRHLVRRRGQEARLRCSPMKGHSHVYWYRQLPEEGLKFMVYLQKENIIDESGMPKERFSAEFPKEGPSILRIQQVVRGDSAAYFCASSPPVGTGFYEQYFGPGTRLTVT.

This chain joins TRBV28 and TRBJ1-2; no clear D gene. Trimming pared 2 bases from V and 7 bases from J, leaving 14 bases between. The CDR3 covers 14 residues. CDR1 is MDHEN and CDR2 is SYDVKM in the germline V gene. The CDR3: CASSLMRGSGGYTF. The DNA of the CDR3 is TGTGCCAGCAGTTTAATGCGGGGATCGGGTGGCTACACCTTC.

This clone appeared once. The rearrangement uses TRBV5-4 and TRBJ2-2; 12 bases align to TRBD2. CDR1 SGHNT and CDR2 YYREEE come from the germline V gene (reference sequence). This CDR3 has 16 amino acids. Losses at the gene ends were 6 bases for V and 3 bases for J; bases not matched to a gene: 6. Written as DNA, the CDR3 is TGTGCCAGCAAGGTCCGACTAGCGGGAGACACCGGGGAGCTGTTTTTT. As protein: CASKVRLAGDTGELFF.

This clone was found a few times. This CDR3 reads CASSLGAGGGQPQHF. The CDR3 DNA reads TGTGCCAGCAGCTTAGGGGCAGGGGGTGGTCAGCCCCAGCATTTT. The gene calls are TRBV7-8 and TRBJ1-5; 7 bases are shared with TRBD1. The CDR3 covers 15 residues. V dropped 1 base and J dropped 6; count of bases not matched to a gene: 6. Germline V CDR1 and CDR2: SGHVS, FQNEAQ.

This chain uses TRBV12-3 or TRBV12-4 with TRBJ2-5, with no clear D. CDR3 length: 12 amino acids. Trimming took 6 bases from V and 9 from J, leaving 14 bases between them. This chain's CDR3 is CASSPSHSPQYF. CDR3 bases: TGTGCCAGCAGCCCTTCACATAGCCCCCAGTACTTC.

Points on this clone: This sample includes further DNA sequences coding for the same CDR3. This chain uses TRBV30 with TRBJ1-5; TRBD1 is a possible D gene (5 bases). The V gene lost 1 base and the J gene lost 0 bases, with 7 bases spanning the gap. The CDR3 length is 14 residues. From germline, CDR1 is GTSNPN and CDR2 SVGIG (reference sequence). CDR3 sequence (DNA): TGTGCCTGGAGTGCCGGGGGTAGCAATCAGCCCCAGCATTTT. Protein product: CAWSAGGSNQPQHF.

The CDR3 region has the DNA TGTGCCAGCAGCTCCAAAGAGACCCAGTACTTC. Protein product: CASSSKETQYF. The V gene is TRBV5-6, the J gene TRBJ2-5; D is unclear. CDR1 SGHDT and CDR2 YYEEEE come from the germline V gene. The CDR3 is 11 residues long. V lost 3 bases, J lost 3 bases, and 3 bases lay in between.